Sequencing of this TCR beta chain was carried out in a study of neoadjuvant anti-PD-1 for oral cavity cancer (dated by TCRdb to the early 2020s). About the investigation overall: Before undergoing curative-intent surgical resection, most patients got three to four biweekly nivolumab doses at 3 mg/kg. Patients who did not progress were given a fourth nivolumab dose at about day 43 and had definitive surgical resection on days 50-56. Responders were defined as patients with complete response, partial response or stable disease by RECIST 1.1; non-responders were defined as patients with progression. The parent correlative cohort included some twelve patients, with an approximately 30% response rate. Overall study results and their limits: After neoadjuvant nivolumab, non-responders showed significantly higher T cell clonality (Gini index) in PBMCs than responders did. Higher pretreatment blood Treg/Th17 ratios correlated with both higher pretreatment blood TCRbeta clonality and lower post-treatment tumor TCRbeta clonality. Only a few patients per response group were included in the TCR analyses, and the authors called for validation in larger cohorts.

For deep sequencing, each PBMC sample was run in six replicates, with libraries mostly built from approximately 0.45 ug of input genomic DNA. The immunoSEQ hsTCRbeta kit was used to prepare TCRbeta libraries, following the manufacturer's instructions. An Illumina NovaSeq 6000 S4 flow cell was used to sequence the final libraries, which had first been combined to 3 nM. The authors processed their data as follows. The immunoSEQ Analyzer was used for raw data preprocessing and quality control. The analysis was limited to productive rearrangements, and each clonotype was defined by a unique CDR3 amino acid sequence. Repertoire clonality was estimated as the Gini-Simpson index, computed with the R package tcR. Student's t test was used to compare Gini indices, and Pearson correlation was used to assess associations with tumor size change. Held by TCRdb, this immuneACCESS table contains in-frame sequences only and omits some clones. Under half of the omission traces to an unresolved V gene where checked; the cause of the rest is unknown. D and trimming come from the DNA, and the V and J calls and clone size come from that table. The sample table lists 30,000 to 35,000 clones, about 87% of them with a count of one. The ten most abundant clones make up under 4% of the sample.

The junction carries 4 bases between V and J, which are trimmed by 1 base and 6 bases respectively. From a lookup of the germline V gene (reference sequence), CDR1 and CDR2 are MNHEY and SMNVEV. The CDR3 numbers 12 residues from cysteine through phenylalanine. Only the CDR3 DNA stays, 36 bases, in frame from base 1. Notes on this clone: This receptor's antigen is unknown. No much larger clone is present one base from it, and per-base qualities are unavailable.

This specimen's time point label, interpreted: before neoadjuvant nivolumab. The patients had newly diagnosed stage II-IVA oral cavity squamous cell carcinoma and had not received any prior systemic or radiation treatment. Everyone in the cohort had locally advanced, HPV-negative oral cavity squamous cell carcinoma. Peripheral blood mononuclear cells were analyzed directly, without maintenance or expansion in culture. Samples were obtained from a longitudinal correlative study of a single-arm phase II trial of neoadjuvant nivolumab in oral cavity squamous cell carcinoma. Genomic DNA-based TCRbeta sequencing was performed on subject-matched pre- and post-treatment PBMCs and tumors from three responders and three non-responders. Peripheral blood mononuclear cells were collected before nivolumab treatment and were collected again after treatment, at the time of surgery. Genomic DNA was isolated from PBMCs using the Maxwell RSC DNA from Cells kit.

The sequenced sample was PBMCs, obtained before nivolumab (anti-PD-1) treatment. The chain couples TRBV27 to TRBJ2-1; the D gene cannot be resolved reliably. This TCR was sampled from a person aged 35-79 years with oral cavity squamous cell carcinoma. Here the CDR3 is given as CASSLFGNEQFF. The DNA sequence is given as TGTGCCAGCAGTTTATTTGGCAATGAGCAGTTCTTC.